A single sample gave rise to the 28 T cell receptor beta chains below, sequenced in a study of blood T cells in healthy people across ages. Sample-barcoded 5' priming and a J-beta primer mix drove a second PCR of about 6 to 12 cycles. TCRdb processed the 5' RACE reads anew with MiXCR; each CDR3 protein has one entry. The sample records 650,000 to 800,000 distinct CDR3 sequences, approximately 48% being singletons. The sample taken for sequencing was blood. The receptor set was obtained from a man aged 55 to 70 in good health.

The chain has TRBV4-3 and TRBJ2-1; 9 positions agree with TRBD1. This CDR3 comprises 15 residues. CDR1 is LGHNA, CDR2 YSLEER, per germline. Unmatched junction bases numbered 1, after V lost 1 base and J lost 3 bases. The CDR3 loop is CASSQGDRDYNEQFF. In DNA form, the CDR3 reads TGCGCCAGCAGCCAAGGGGACAGGGACTACAATGAGCAGTTCTTC.

This clonotype was picked up a small number of times. The J gene is TRBJ2-5, the V gene TRBV7-2, with 8 bases aligning to TRBD2. V trimming: 1 base; J trimming: 2 bases; junction bases outside the gene matches: 15. The CDR3 sequence is 19 residues long. Germline loops: CDR1 SGHTA, CDR2 FQGNSA. DNA for the CDR3: TGTGCCAGCAGCTTAGTTGCCGGGACTAGGAGAGCCGTGCAAGAGACCCAGTACTTC. This encodes CASSLVAGTRRAVQETQYF.

DNA for the CDR3: TGTGCCTGGAGTGGAGGGGGGGTTGAGCAGTACTTC. It yields the protein CAWSGGGVEQYF. The chain employs TRBV30 and TRBJ2-7, with D possibly being TRBD2 (7 bases). The V end was cut by 1 base, the J end by 7 bases, with 11 bases between. CDR1 is GTSNPN, CDR2 SVGIG, per germline (reference sequence). The CDR3 spans 12 residues.

The J gene is TRBJ2-1, the V gene TRBV7-9; 7 positions match TRBD1. Unmatched junction bases numbered 16, after V lost 6 bases and J lost 8 bases. The CDR3 loop spans 16 amino acids. Germline V gene sequence: CDR1 SEHNR, CDR2 FQNEAQ (reference sequence). CDR3 sequence: CASRIEIQGVVYEQFF. CDR3 nucleotide sequence: TGTGCCAGCAGGATTGAAATTCAGGGGGTCGTCTATGAGCAGTTCTTC.

V usage is TRBV6-5 and J usage is TRBJ2-5; D is perhaps TRBD2 (5 bases). The J call may be faulty, since TRBJ2-7 better matches the DNA end. The CDR3 is made up of 14 amino acids. Germline V lookup: CDR1 MNHEY, CDR2 SVGAGI. The CDR3 region is CASSYSGESCEQYF. The CDR3 DNA follows: TGTGCCAGCAGCTATTCCGGGGAAAGTTGCGAGCAGTACTTC.

The chain uses TRBV7-9 and TRBJ2-5; no firm D call. Trimming cost V 5 bases and J 7 bases, with 20 bases left between them. Per germline, CDR1 SEHNR and CDR2 FQNEAQ (reference sequence). CDR3 length: 15 residues. CDR3 DNA: TGTGCCAGCAGCACCCACCTTGTCCCAACGGGGACCCAGTACTTC. Its protein product is CASSTHLVPTGTQYF.

This clonotype was detected only a few times. The rearrangement links TRBV27 to TRBJ2-1; D gene unclear. V was trimmed by 4 bases and J by 8 bases, leaving 9 bases between them. This CDR3 comprises 12 residues. Germline V lookup: CDR1 MNHEY, CDR2 SMNVEV (reference sequence). The CDR3 loop reads CASSSHSDEQFF. The CDR3 region has the DNA TGTGCCAGCAGTTCCCACAGCGATGAGCAGTTCTTC.

The chain is built from TRBV4-1 and TRBJ1-1; a weak D match, TRBD1 (6 bases). The V gene lost 3 bases and the J gene lost 8 bases, with 13 bases spanning the gap. The CDR3 has 13 amino acids. Germline CDR1 and CDR2: MGHRA and YSYEKL. The CDR3 DNA reads TGCGCCAGCAGCCAGGTAAAGGGGGAGGAAGCTTTCTTT. Its translation: CASSQVKGEEAFF.

This clonotype was detected a few times. The gene calls are TRBV7-2 and TRBJ2-3; 9 positions agree with TRBD1. The CDR3 is 16 residues long. Germline V lookup: CDR1 SGHTA, CDR2 FQGNSA. With V trimmed by 4 bases and J by 1 base, 6 bases remained unmatched. CDR3 bases: TGTGCCAGCAGCTCAACAGGGGGCATGGGCACAGATACGCAGTATTTT. Protein sequence: CASSSTGGMGTDTQYF. Using reference TRBV7-2 and TRBJ2-3 for the parts outside the CDR3, the full variable domain is GAGVSQSPSNKVTEKGKDVELRCDPISGHTALYWYRQSLGQGLEFLIYFQGNSAPDKSGLPSDRFSAERTGGSVSTLTIQRTQQEDSAVYLCASSSTGGMGTDTQYFGPGTRLTVL.

The chain carries TRBV2 and TRBJ2-5, with D perhaps assigned TRBD1 or TRBD2 (5 bases each). The CDR3 has 14 amino acids. Trimming stripped 7 bases from V and 4 bases from J, with 16 bases between. Germline CDR1 reads SNHLY; CDR2 reads FYNNEI. CDR3 in DNA: TGTGCCAGCACCGAAGGACCTGGGGGAGAGACCCAGTACTTC. It is translated as CASTEGPGGETQYF. Together with reference TRBV2 and TRBJ2-5, the CDR3 gives the full variable domain: EPEVTQTPSHQVTQMGQEVILRCVPISNHLYFYWYRQILGQKVEFLVSFYNNEISEKSEIFDDQFSVERPDGSNFTLKIRSTKLEDSAMYFCASTEGPGGETQYFGPGTRLLVL.

There are a few counts of this clonotype. V and J are TRBV27 and TRBJ2-1; D uncertain. The CDR3 loop spans 15 amino acids. V shed 3 bases and J shed 0 bases, with 9 bases lying between them. Looked up from germline, CDR1 is MNHEY and CDR2 is SMNVEV (reference sequence). CDR3 in amino acids: CASSFLPSSYNEQFF. CDR3 nucleotides: TGTGCCAGCAGTTTTCTGCCGAGCTCCTACAATGAGCAGTTCTTC.

This clonotype was recorded a few times. This chain uses TRBV2 with TRBJ2-4; 8 positions match TRBD1. Germline V CDR1 and CDR2: SNHLY, FYNNEI. Trimming at V came to 6 bases and at J to 1 base, leaving 5 bases not matched to a gene. The CDR3 totals 15 residues. The CDR3: CASSEDRAAKNIQYF. CDR3 DNA: TGTGCCAGCAGCGAGGACAGGGCGGCCAAAAACATTCAGTACTTC.

This clonotype was counted between two and nine times. The J gene is TRBJ2-4, the V gene TRBV6-6; 10 positions agree with TRBD1. CDR3 size: 16 residues. Germline V gene sequence: CDR1 MNHNY, CDR2 SVGAGI (reference sequence). J was trimmed by 6 bases and V by 2 bases; bases with no gene match: 7. The CDR3 reads CASSYSGQGGLNIQYF. The DNA of the CDR3 is TGTGCCAGCAGTTACAGCGGACAGGGGGGCCTAAACATTCAGTACTTC.

The V call is TRBV7-6, the J call TRBJ2-1, with D maybe TRBD1 (6 bases). The DNA end is a closer match to TRBJ2-7, so the J assignment may be wrong. The CDR3 loop spans 18 amino acids. Germline lookup yields CDR1 SGHVS and CDR2 FNYEAQ. The DNA for the CDR3 is TGTGCCAGCAGCTTAAGGGGGATGGCAGTGAGCTCCTACAATGAGCAGTACTTC. It specifies CASSLRGMAVSSYNEQYF.

Notes on this clonotype: One junction end disagrees with the germline gene, perhaps due to a read error. The rearrangement uses TRBV28 and TRBJ2-1; D call uncertain. Germline V gene data show CDR1 as MDHEN and CDR2 as SYDVKM. The CDR3 runs 16 residues. The CDR3 DNA reads as TGTGCCAGCAGCACGCCGGAGACCAGCTCCTACAATAAGCAGTTCTTC. Its translation: CASSTPETSSYNKQFF.

For the CDR3, the DNA is TGTGCCAGCATCGGGGTGTTAGGGACTGAAGCTTTCTTT. Protein product: CASIGVLGTEAFF. The chain recombines TRBV6-1 with TRBJ1-1; no clear D. V lost 7 bases to trimming and J lost 5 bases, with 14 bases between them. This CDR3 has 13 residues. Germline CDR1 MNHNS, CDR2 SASEGT.

This clonotype appeared a few times. The V call is TRBV24-1, the J call TRBJ1-5; 9 bases are shared with TRBD1. The length of the CDR3 is 16 residues. The germline V gene has CDR1 KGHDR and CDR2 SFDVKD. V gave up 1 base and J gave up 4 bases; unmatched junction bases: 4. CDR3 sequence: CATSDFRDRANQPQHF. For the CDR3, the DNA is TGTGCCACCAGTGATTTTAGGGACAGGGCGAATCAGCCCCAGCATTTT.

As DNA, the CDR3 is TGTGCCAGCAGGCCCATAGCGGGGGGGCCCTATGAGCAGTTCTTC. Its translation: CASRPIAGGPYEQFF. This chain links TRBV6-5 with TRBJ2-1, with 11 bases that match TRBD2. The CDR3 spans 15 residues. Germline V CDR1 and CDR2: MNHEY, SVGAGI. Trimming cost V 6 bases and J 8 bases; bases outside gene matches: 9.

This chain joins TRBV20-1 and TRBJ1-5; no reliable D call. There are 13 residues in the CDR3. Trimming took 2 bases from V and 5 from J, leaving 10 bases between them. CDR1 is DFQATT and CDR2 is SNEGSKA in the germline V gene (reference sequence). CDR3 loop: CSARSSIDQPQHF. The DNA for the CDR3 is TGCAGTGCTAGAAGCAGTATCGATCAGCCCCAGCATTTT.

The J gene is TRBJ2-7, the V gene TRBV7-2; 8 bases align to TRBD1. Germline assignment: CDR1 SGHTA and CDR2 FQGNSA. The V segment lost 6 bases and the J segment 5 bases; nucleotides outside the gene matches: 9. The CDR3 has 14 residues. The CDR3 is CASRRQTGVDEQYF. CDR3 nucleotide sequence: TGTGCCAGCAGGCGGCAGACAGGGGTCGACGAGCAGTACTTC.

This chain uses TRBV2 with TRBJ1-6; 12 bases align to TRBD1. The CDR3 spans 19 residues. Trimming removed 3 bases from V and 8 bases from J; junction bases left unmatched: 14. CDR1 and CDR2 (germline): SNHLY, FYNNEI. The CDR3 loop reads CASSEGDRGPLSTHSPLHF. Here the CDR3 DNA reads TGTGCCAGCAGTGAGGGGGACAGGGGGCCCCTTTCTACCCATTCACCCCTCCACTTT.

This clonotype was seen a handful of times. V usage is TRBV30 and J usage is TRBJ2-5, with TRBD1 matching 9 bases. The CDR3 has 16 residues. The germline CDR1 and CDR2 sequences are GTSNPN and SVGIG (reference sequence). Trimming at V came to 1 base and at J to 4 bases, leaving 10 bases not matched to a gene. CDR3 nucleotide sequence: TGTGCCTGGAGTGACCCGGACAGGGGACATCGAGAGACCCAGTACTTC. It codes for CAWSDPDRGHRETQYF.

The chain uses TRBV13 and TRBJ2-3; D is unresolved. The germline V and J ends were trimmed by 1 base and 5 bases, with 13 bases remaining between them. The CDR3 is 15 residues long. From germline, CDR1 is PRHDT and CDR2 FYEKMQ (reference sequence). Here the CDR3 reads CASSLAAVPLDTQYF. As DNA, the CDR3 is TGTGCCAGCAGCTTAGCTGCGGTACCATTAGATACGCAGTATTTT. Complete variable domain (other parts from reference TRBV13 and TRBJ2-3): AAGVIQSPRHLIKEKRETATLKCYPIPRHDTVYWYQQGPGQDPQFLISFYEKMQSDKGSIPDRFSAQQFSDYHSELNMSSLELGDSALYFCASSLAAVPLDTQYFGPGTRLTVL.

This clonotype has just a few counts. The CDR3 sequence is CASSPSPGGDTQYF. DNA of the CDR3: TGTGCCAGCAGCCCTTCCCCGGGAGGGGATACGCAGTATTTT. The chain links TRBV7-2 to TRBJ2-3, with TRBD2 matching 8 bases. The CDR3 loop spans 14 amino acids. Germline loops: CDR1 SGHTA, CDR2 FQGNSA. V lost 5 bases to trimming and J lost 6 bases; unmatched junction nucleotides: 7.

The genes are TRBV4-1 and TRBJ2-5, with 8 bases that match TRBD2. Germline-derived CDR1 and CDR2 are MGHRA and YSYEKL. The CDR3 contains 17 residues. V trimming: 4 bases; J trimming: 2 bases; junction bases outside the gene matches: 12. CDR3 DNA sequence: TGCGCCAGCAGCCCTTACGCGGGGGGCGGCCTACAAGAGACCCAGTACTTC. This encodes CASSPYAGGGLQETQYF.

Only a few counts were recorded for this clonotype. V usage is TRBV6-6 and J usage is TRBJ1-4; 8 bases line up with TRBD1. The length of the CDR3 is 15 residues. Trimming at V came to 5 bases and at J to 7 bases, leaving 9 bases not matched to a gene. Germline loops: CDR1 MNHNY, CDR2 SVGAGI (reference sequence). The CDR3 DNA reads as TGTGCCAGCAGTCCACAGACAGGGGCGTTTGAAAAACTGTTTTTT. Translation: CASSPQTGAFEKLFF.

The chain has TRBV27 and TRBJ2-7; 8 bases are shared with TRBD1. V was pared by 1 base and J by 5 bases, with 7 bases of the junction left unmatched. The CDR3 contains 15 residues. In germline, CDR1 is MNHEY, CDR2 SMNVEV (reference sequence). CDR3 in DNA: TGTGCCAGCAGTTTATTTTCAGGGGGCGCGGACGAGCAGTACTTC. Its protein product is CASSLFSGGADEQYF.

In its sample, this clonotype was seen a few times. V usage is TRBV6-5 and J usage is TRBJ2-3; D possibly uses TRBD1 or TRBD2 (5 bases each). V was shortened by 7 bases and J by 2 bases, with 16 bases between the two germline ends. The germline V gene has CDR1 MNHEY and CDR2 SVGAGI. The CDR3 length is 15 residues. CDR3 coding DNA: TGTGCCAGCACCCCTAAGGGGAGTCCCACAGATACGCAGTATTTT. It codes for CASTPKGSPTDTQYF.